This T cell receptor beta chain appears in the sequencing data of a study of blood T cell repertoires in COVID-19 (dated by TCRdb to about 2020). About the investigation overall: The collaborator samples originated in the United States, Italy and Spain and spanned the acute and convalescent phases of COVID-19. The material from the prospective study consisted of cDNA or gDNA derived from T cells, B-cell-depleted T cells, or PBMCs. Deeply sampled blood TCRbeta repertoires from subjects exposed to, actively infected with, or recovered from COVID-19 were included in the dataset. A freely available public database, intended as a resource for researchers studying the immune response to SARS-CoV-2, is where the repertoires were released. The samples were drawn from the first 160 participants of the ongoing ImmuneRACE study and from 1,254 subjects provided by 6 global collaborators. The sample metadata nearly always contained a de-identified subject ID, COVID-19 status, age in years and sex. Where available, HLA class I and class II types were obtained from metadata supplied by the sample provider rather than from assay-based typing.

Comments on this clone: What this receptor recognizes is not known. No much larger clone is present one base from it, and per-base qualities are unavailable.

TCRbeta CDR3 regions were amplified from genomic DNA using the immunoSEQ Assay, a bias-controlled multiplex PCR. The authors processed their data as follows. The number of nucleated cells in each sample was estimated from the amplification of reference gene primers within the assay. Sequence reads were collapsed and filtered to measure the absolute abundance of every unique TCRbeta CDR3 rearrangement. For each sample, productive Simpson clonality was calculated as the square root of Simpson's diversity index over productive rearrangements. TCRdb holds this immuneACCESS table with in-frame rearrangements only. Some clones are missing; in checked studies, unresolved V genes explain under half, and the rest has no known cause. V and J calls and clone size are those listed in that table; D and trimming were worked out from the DNA. The sample table lists 85,000 to 110,000 clones, approximately 80% of them with a count of one. The biggest ten clones account for 13% of the sample.

The collaborating institutions used their own protocols to collect whole blood in K2EDTA tubes. For TCRbeta analysis, collaborators shipped samples in one of three forms: frozen whole blood, isolated PBMCs, or DNA extracted from either of those sample types. V loses 6 bases at its end and J loses 6 bases; junction bases beyond the gene matches: 0. Taken from the germline V gene, the CDR1 and CDR2 loops are MNHEY and SVGAGI. The CDR3 covers 11 residues, taking in both the cysteine and the phenylalanine. The entry retains the CDR3 DNA only, 33 bases that are in frame from base 1. The paper's findings and limits, for the study overall: How much clinical and demographic metadata was included differed by source and by participant, and the metadata was provided uncurated.

This TCR was recovered from a human donor in a cohort sampled during active or convalescent COVID-19. The rearrangement combines TRBV6-5 with TRBJ1-2; 8 middle bases align to TRBD1. Specimen: peripheral blood. The CDR3 amino acid sequence is: CASRTGDGYTF. The nucleotides are TGTGCCAGCAGGACAGGGGATGGCTACACCTTC.